The present TCR beta chain was sequenced within a study of T cell repertoires and Cas9 in healthy adults. The overall study: CD4 and CD8 compartments: SpCas9-reactive T cells profiled for potency, cytotoxicity, lineage. Points from the study as a whole: Reportedly, SpCas9-reactive effector T cell proliferation and function were mitigated by SpCas9-reactive Tregs in vitro.

The CDR3 is 17 residues long. From germline, CDR1 is LGHNA and CDR2 YNFKEQ. With 1 base removed from V and 0 bases from J, the gap between germline ends came to 10 bases. In the case of this clone: Antigen specificity is unknown.

Data came from immunoSEQ multiplex PCR; TCRdb stores just in-frame clones and leaves some out. The table lists 15,000 or so clones, approximately 91% of them singletons, with around 2.1% in the top ten. V and J are TRBV4-2 and TRBJ1-6; D perhaps matches TRBD1 (5 bases). The specimen was Tregs (CD4+, CD25+, CD127-, CD137-, CD154-) from PBMCs; culture status not recorded. The TCR comes from a human donor in good health. CDR3 in DNA: TGTGCCAGCAGCCAAGGGGGTGGGGGCTCCTATAATTCACCCCTCCACTTT. It encodes CASSQGGGGSYNSPLHF.